This T cell receptor (beta chain) comes out of a study of blood T cell repertoires in COVID-19 (dated by TCRdb to the early 2020s). Regarding the study in general: Collaborator samples came from the United States, Italy and Spain and covered acute and convalescent phases of COVID-19. Samples came from the ongoing ImmuneRACE study (first 160 participants) plus 1,254 subjects from 6 global collaborators. The repertoires were released in a freely available public database meant as a resource for research on the immune response to SARS-CoV-2. Subjects who had been exposed to COVID-19, were actively infected with it, or had recovered from it provided the deeply sampled blood TCRbeta repertoires that made up the dataset. The sample metadata nearly always contained a de-identified subject ID, COVID-19 status, age in years and sex. Where available, HLA class I and class II types were taken from metadata supplied by the sample provider and were not determined by assay-based typing. The material from the prospective study consisted of cDNA or gDNA derived from T cells, B-cell-depleted T cells, or PBMCs. The full study reports these points: The amount of clinical and demographic metadata varied by source and participant and was provided uncurated.

Comment on this clone: It has no known antigen specificity. Base qualities are missing; no much larger clone stands one base away.

At one collaborating source in Seattle, patients were enrolled during active infection and were followed longitudinally through the course of disease. The collaborating institutions used their own protocols to collect whole blood in K2EDTA tubes. For TCRbeta analysis, collaborator samples were shipped as frozen whole blood, as isolated PBMCs, or as DNA extracted from either sample type. The immunoSEQ Assay, a bias-controlled multiplex PCR, was used to amplify TCRbeta CDR3 regions from genomic DNA. On the study's bioinformatics: The number of nucleated cells in each sample was estimated by amplification of reference gene primers within the assay. Sequence reads were collapsed and filtered to measure the absolute abundance of every unique TCRbeta CDR3 rearrangement. Productive Simpson clonality was computed per sample as the square root of Simpson's diversity index over productive rearrangements. This immuneACCESS table, as held by TCRdb, lists in-frame sequences with V and J called but not all clones. Of the missing ones, under half trace to an unresolved V gene in checked studies; the others have no known cause. Clone size and the V and J calls come from that table; the DNA yielded D and trimming. This sample lists 150,000 to 160,000 clones; approximately 80% were detected once. The top ten hold roughly 12% of the sample.

Between the V and J ends, shortened by 5 bases and 2 bases respectively, the junction contains 10 bases. As encoded in the germline V gene, CDR1 is SGHNT while CDR2 is YENEEA. The CDR3, from cysteine to phenylalanine, totals 13 residues. Only the CDR3 DNA is retained, 39 bases long and in frame from the first base. This clonotype was obtained from an older woman with COVID-19, enrolled during active disease. The rearrangement combines TRBV11-3 with TRBJ2-7; a tentative D match to TRBD1 spans 5 bases. Sample: peripheral blood. The CDR3 region has the sequence CASSQDSAYEQYF. The sequenced DNA is TGTGCCAGCAGCCAAGACAGTGCCTACGAGCAGTACTTC.